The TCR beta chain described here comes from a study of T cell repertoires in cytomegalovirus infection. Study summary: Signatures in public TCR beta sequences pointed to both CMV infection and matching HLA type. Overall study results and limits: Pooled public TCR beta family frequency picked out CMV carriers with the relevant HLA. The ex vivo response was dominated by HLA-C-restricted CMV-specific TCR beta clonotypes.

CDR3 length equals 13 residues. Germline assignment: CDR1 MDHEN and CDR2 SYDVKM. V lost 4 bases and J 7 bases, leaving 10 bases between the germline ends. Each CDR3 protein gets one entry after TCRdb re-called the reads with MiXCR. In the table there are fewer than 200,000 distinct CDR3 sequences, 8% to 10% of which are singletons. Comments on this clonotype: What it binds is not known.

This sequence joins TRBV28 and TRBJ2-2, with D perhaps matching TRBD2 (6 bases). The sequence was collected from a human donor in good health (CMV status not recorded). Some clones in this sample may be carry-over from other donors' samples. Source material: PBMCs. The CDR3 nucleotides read TGTGCCAGCAGTTCACGACTAGTCGGGGAGCTGTTTTTT. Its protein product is CASSSRLVGELFF.